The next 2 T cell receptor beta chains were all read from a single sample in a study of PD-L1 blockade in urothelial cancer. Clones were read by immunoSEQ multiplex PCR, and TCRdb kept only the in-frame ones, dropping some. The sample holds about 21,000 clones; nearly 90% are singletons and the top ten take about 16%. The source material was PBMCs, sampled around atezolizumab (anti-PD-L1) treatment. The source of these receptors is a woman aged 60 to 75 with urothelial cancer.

The CDR3: CASRDGSYWNTGELFF. The CDR3 DNA sequence: TGTGCCAGCAGGGACGGGAGCTATTGGAACACCGGGGAGCTGTTTTTT. The chain links TRBV7-2 to TRBJ2-2, with D possibly matching TRBD2 (6 bases). CDR1 is SGHTA, CDR2 FQGNSA, per germline. V lost 6 bases and J lost 1, with 15 bases in between. This CDR3 comprises 16 residues.

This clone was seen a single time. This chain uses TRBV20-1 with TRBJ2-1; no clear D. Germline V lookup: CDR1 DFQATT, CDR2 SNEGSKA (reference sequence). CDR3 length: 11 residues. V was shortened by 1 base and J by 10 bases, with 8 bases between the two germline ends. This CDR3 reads CSARVLLEQFF. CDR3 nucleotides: TGCAGTGCTAGAGTACTCCTAGAGCAGTTCTTC.